These 31 T cell receptor beta chains were sequenced from one sample in a study of cytomegalovirus exposure and HLA in healthy donors. PCR involved 60 Vbeta and 13 Jbeta primers. Clones were read by immunoSEQ multiplex PCR, and TCRdb kept only the in-frame ones, dropping some. The sample includes 110,000 or so clones, around 69% of them seen just once. Sequenced input: PBMCs. The receptor set was obtained from a man between 50 and 59 years old in good health and CMV-seropositive.

This chain connects TRBV4-1 to TRBJ1-1; D remains ambiguous. Trimming left V 4 bases short and J 0 bases short, with 9 bases between. There are 14 residues in the CDR3. From germline, CDR1 is MGHRA and CDR2 YSYEKL. CDR3 DNA: TGCGCCAGCAGCCGAGTAAATTTGAACACTGAAGCTTTCTTT. Amino acids: CASSRVNLNTEAFF.

This rearrangement joins TRBV28 to TRBJ2-1; 9 bases map to TRBD1. V lost 7 bases to trimming and J lost 3 bases; unmatched junction nucleotides: 7. The CDR3 loop spans 15 amino acids. Germline values: CDR1 MDHEN, CDR2 SYDVKM. CDR3 sequence reads: CASTTGGQGYNEQFF. The CDR3 DNA reads as TGTGCCAGCACCACAGGGGGACAGGGCTACAATGAGCAGTTCTTC.

The rearrangement joins TRBV5-1 to TRBJ2-1; 11 bases line up with TRBD2. V shed 1 base and J 0 bases; nucleotides not matched to a gene: 0. The germline CDR1 and CDR2 sequences are SGHRS and YFSETQ. This CDR3 contains 16 residues. CDR3 coding DNA: TGCGCCAGCAGCTTGACTAGCGGGAGCTCCTACAATGAGCAGTTCTTC. It codes for CASSLTSGSSYNEQFF.

The chain couples TRBV28 to TRBJ1-5, with a weak D call TRBD1 (5 bases). The CDR3 has 14 residues. The V gene's germline CDR1 is MDHEN and CDR2 SYDVKM. V lost 4 bases and J 4 bases, leaving 11 bases between the germline ends. CDR3 protein: CASSSGVGNQPQHF. CDR3 nucleotides: TGTGCCAGCAGTTCGGGGGTAGGTAATCAGCCCCAGCATTTT.

V is TRBV19 and J is TRBJ1-1; the match to TRBD1 covers 9 bases. This CDR3 contains 15 residues. V dropped 1 base and J dropped 1; count of bases not matched to a gene: 1. Per the germline V gene, CDR1 is LNHDA and CDR2 is SQIVND (reference sequence). CDR3 nucleotide sequence: TGTGCCAGTAGTATAGTGGGACAGGGGAACACTGAAGCTTTCTTT. Translated: CASSIVGQGNTEAFF. Together with reference TRBV19 and TRBJ1-1, the CDR3 gives the full variable domain: DGGITQSPKYLFRKEGQNVTLSCEQNLNHDAMYWYRQDPGQGLRLIYYSQIVNDFQKGDIAEGYSVSREKKESFPLTVTSAQKNPTAFYLCASSIVGQGNTEAFFGQGTRLTVV.

The chain couples TRBV11-2 to TRBJ2-7; tentatively, D is TRBD1 (7 bases). Per the germline V gene, CDR1 is SGHAT and CDR2 is FQNNGV. With 4 bases removed from V and 6 bases from J, the gap between germline ends came to 22 bases. There are 16 residues in the CDR3. CDR3 in DNA: TGTGCCAGCAGCTCTCTAGGGCTACAGGGGCGGGGCGAGCAGTACTTC. Translated, it gives CASSSLGLQGRGEQYF.

This clone was observed a handful of times. The J gene is TRBJ1-1, the V gene TRBV12-5; D gene uncertain. The V gene's germline CDR1 is LGHNT and CDR2 FRNRAP. Between the trimmed V and J ends, which lost 3 bases and 1 base, there was a span of 3 bases. This CDR3 is 12 amino acids long. The CDR3 nucleotides are TGTGCTAGTGGTTTACAGAACACTGAAGCTTTCTTT. Its translation is CASGLQNTEAFF. The whole variable domain, filled in from reference TRBV12-5 and TRBJ1-1, reads DARVTQTPRHKVTEMGQEVTMRCQPILGHNTVFWYRQTMMQGLELLAYFRNRAPLDDSGMPKDRFSAEMPDATLATLKIQPSEPRDSAVYFCASGLQNTEAFFGQGTRLTVV.

The chain is built from TRBV5-8 and TRBJ2-7; 10 positions match TRBD1. The J segment lost 5 bases and the V segment lost 2 bases, leaving 7 bases of the junction unmatched. Germline assignment: CDR1 SGHTS and CDR2 YDEGEE. CDR3 length equals 15 residues. As DNA, the CDR3 is TGTGCCAGCAGCTTTCGAGGGACAGGGGTCAACGAGCAGTACTTC. Its translation: CASSFRGTGVNEQYF.

This chain connects TRBV5-8 to TRBJ2-5; 10 nucleotides agree with TRBD1. The J call may be wrong; the DNA end is better matched by TRBJ2-7. Germline loops: CDR1 SGHTS, CDR2 YDEGEE. There are 15 residues in the CDR3. The CDR3 sequence: CASSVRDRGTYEQYF. The DNA of the CDR3 is TGTGCCAGCAGCGTCCGGGACAGGGGAACGTACGAGCAGTACTTC.

The chain has TRBV19 and TRBJ1-4; 12 nucleotides match TRBD1. V shed 10 bases, J shed 8 bases, and the junction held 8 bases outside the gene matches. Germline assignment: CDR1 LNHDA and CDR2 SQIVND (reference sequence). The CDR3 is 14 residues long. The CDR3, as DNA: TGTGCCACTAGCCGGGACAGGGGGCGGGAAAAACTGTTTTTT. Protein: CATSRDRGREKLFF.

This clone came up once. J is TRBJ1-5 and V is TRBV4-1, with 7 bases that match TRBD1. CDR3 length: 16 residues. The germline V gene encodes CDR1 MGHRA and CDR2 YSYEKL. J gave up 1 base and V 4 bases, and 7 bases lay outside the gene matches. This chain's CDR3 is CASSLLPGQSNQPQHF. The CDR3 DNA reads TGCGCCAGCAGCCTCCTACCGGGACAGAGCAATCAGCCCCAGCATTTT.

Notes on this clone: The junction departs from germline at one end; a sequencing error may be responsible. The V and J genes are TRBV19 and TRBJ2-7; 9 bases line up with TRBD1. The germline V gene encodes CDR1 LNHDA and CDR2 SQIVND (reference sequence). The CDR3 contains 15 residues. The CDR3 coding sequence is TGTGCCAGCAGTATTGGGGGACAGGGCACCTACGAGCAGTACTTC. Translation gives CASSIGGQGTYEQYF.

The chain joins TRBV12-5 to TRBJ2-3; D unclear. The CDR3 length is 13 residues. Trimming removed 0 bases at V and 3 bases at J, with 4 bases between. Germline lookup yields CDR1 LGHNT and CDR2 FRNRAP. In nucleotides, the CDR3 is TGTGCTAGTGGTTTGGTACAAACAGATACGCAGTATTTT. This sequence encodes CASGLVQTDTQYF.

The chain links TRBV2 to TRBJ2-1; 13 bases align to TRBD2. CDR1 SNHLY and CDR2 FYNNEI come from the germline V gene. The length of the CDR3 is 12 residues. The V gene end was trimmed by 7 bases and the J gene end by 14 bases; junction bases not matched to a gene: 5. CDR3 sequence (DNA): TGTGCCAGCACCACACTAGCGGGGGGGAAGTTCTTC. Its translation: CASTTLAGGKFF. Full variable domain (missing parts from reference TRBV2 and TRBJ2-1): EPEVTQTPSHQVTQMGQEVILRCVPISNHLYFYWYRQILGQKVEFLVSFYNNEISEKSEIFDDQFSVERPDGSNFTLKIRSTKLEDSAMYFCASTTLAGGKFFGPGTRLTVL.

The gene calls are TRBV19 and TRBJ1-5, with D unresolved. Germline V gene data show CDR1 as LNHDA and CDR2 as SQIVND (reference sequence). The CDR3 runs to 13 residues. V was clipped by 3 bases and J by 5 bases, with 8 bases between them. CDR3 region: CASSIRDHQPQHF. Here the CDR3 DNA reads TGTGCCAGTAGTATCCGGGATCATCAGCCCCAGCATTTT.

This clone was found once. The chain couples TRBV7-9 to TRBJ2-1, with 12 bases identical to TRBD1. The CDR3 runs to 14 residues. The trim removed 6 bases at V and 12 bases at J, leaving 9 bases unmatched. Germline V gene data show CDR1 as SEHNR and CDR2 as FQNEAQ (reference sequence). In nucleotides, the CDR3 is TGTGCCAGCAGACCCGGGACAGGGGGCGAGTGGCAGTTCTTC. This translates into CASRPGTGGEWQFF.

The J gene is TRBJ2-7, the V gene TRBV18, with D maybe TRBD1 (6 bases). Looked up from germline, CDR1 is KGHSH and CDR2 is LQKENI. CDR3 length: 14 residues. V gave up 4 bases and J gave up 1 base, with 11 bases separating them. The CDR3: CASSRGQQSYEQYF. DNA for the CDR3: TGTGCCAGCTCACGAGGACAGCAGTCCTACGAGCAGTACTTC.

The J gene is TRBJ2-3, the V gene TRBV5-1, with TRBD1 matching 8 bases. V gave up 4 bases and J gave up 2 bases; unmatched junction bases: 9. From germline, CDR1 is SGHRS and CDR2 YFSETQ. The length of the CDR3 is 16 residues. This CDR3 is CASSLGQGPYTDTQYF. CDR3 DNA sequence: TGCGCCAGCAGCCTCGGACAGGGTCCTTACACAGATACGCAGTATTTT.

This chain uses TRBV19 with TRBJ2-7; D perhaps matches TRBD1 (6 bases). Trimming took off 5 bases at V and 5 bases at J, with 13 bases between the two ends. The length of the CDR3 is 13 residues. Per germline, CDR1 LNHDA and CDR2 SQIVND (reference sequence). CDR3 residues: CASSGGPSDEQYF. As DNA, the CDR3 is TGTGCCAGTAGTGGGGGCCCCAGCGACGAGCAGTACTTC.

The rearrangement joins TRBV27 to TRBJ2-3; 8 bases map to TRBD1. Unmatched junction bases numbered 6, after V lost 6 bases and J lost 4 bases. The CDR3 is 14 residues long. Germline-derived CDR1 and CDR2 are MNHEY and SMNVEV (reference sequence). The CDR3: CASRPGGAADTQYF. CDR3 coding DNA: TGTGCCAGCAGACCAGGGGGCGCCGCAGATACGCAGTATTTT.

The rearrangement joins TRBV28 to TRBJ2-1; 8 positions agree with TRBD2. The CDR3 spans 19 residues. CDR1 is MDHEN and CDR2 is SYDVKM in the germline V gene. J lost 2 bases, V lost 2 bases, and 14 bases had no gene match. CDR3 amino acids: CASSLEGPGGSTTYNEQFF. The CDR3 DNA sequence: TGTGCCAGCAGTTTAGAGGGTCCGGGAGGGTCGACTACCTACAATGAGCAGTTCTTC.

The rearrangement joins TRBV6-5 to TRBJ1-5; D perhaps matches TRBD1 (6 bases). V lost 4 bases, J lost 7 bases, and 14 bases lay in between. There are 14 residues in the CDR3. CDR1 and CDR2 from the germline V gene are MNHEY and SVGAGI. Here the CDR3 DNA reads TGTGCCAGCAGTTCCCACAGGGAGCGGCAGCCCCAGCATTTT. Protein: CASSSHRERQPQHF.

The chain is built from TRBV4-3 and TRBJ2-3, with 7 bases fitting TRBD1. Losses at the gene ends were 2 bases for V and 2 bases for J; bases not matched to a gene: 7. The CDR3 covers 16 residues. CDR1 is LGHNA and CDR2 is YSLEER in the germline V gene. CDR3: CASSQHDRAPTDTQYF. The CDR3 DNA reads TGCGCCAGCAGCCAACACGACAGGGCCCCCACAGATACGCAGTATTTT.

The chain employs TRBV5-1 and TRBJ2-2; D is possibly TRBD1 (8 bases). Deletions cut 3 bases from V and 6 bases from J, with 15 bases between. Germline CDR1 is SGHRS and CDR2 is YFSETQ. The CDR3 covers 15 residues. The CDR3 region has the DNA TGCGCCAGCAGCTCTGGACAGGGAGGGGCCGGGGAGCTGTTTTTT. This gives the protein CASSSGQGGAGELFF.

This clone was counted a few times. The genes are TRBV15 and TRBJ1-2; D call uncertain. Trimming stripped 0 bases from V and 8 bases from J, with 16 bases between. The CDR3 sequence is 15 residues long. From germline, CDR1 is LNHNV and CDR2 YYDKDF (reference sequence). The CDR3 loop reads CATSREEGPPGGYTF. The CDR3 nucleotides are TGTGCCACCAGCAGAGAAGAGGGTCCACCTGGCGGCTACACCTTC.

This clone was seen only once. The CDR3: CASSIGWRGYEQYF. The CDR3 DNA follows: TGTGCCAGTAGTATAGGATGGAGAGGCTACGAGCAGTACTTC. The rearrangement links TRBV19 to TRBJ2-7; no firm D call. The CDR3 covers 14 residues. Germline-derived CDR1 and CDR2 are LNHDA and SQIVND (reference sequence). The germline V and J ends were trimmed by 1 base and 3 bases, with 10 bases remaining between them.

The chain couples TRBV5-4 to TRBJ2-5; D possibly corresponds to TRBD2 (7 bases). The end of the DNA is better explained by TRBJ2-7, so the J call may be wrong. The CDR3 sequence is 12 residues long. CDR1 and CDR2 (germline): SGHNT, YYREEE (reference sequence). CDR3 residues: CASRSGGAEQYF. Here the CDR3 DNA reads TGTGCCAGCAGATCTGGGGGGGCCGAGCAGTACTTC.

The rearrangement links TRBV6-6 to TRBJ2-3; 8 bases are a match to TRBD1. This CDR3 contains 15 residues. J lost 8 bases, V lost 2 bases, and 9 bases had no gene match. From germline, CDR1 is MNHNY and CDR2 SVGAGI (reference sequence). DNA of the CDR3: TGTGCCAGCAGTTACCCTGGACAGGGCCAAGGTACGCAGTATTTT. Translated, it gives CASSYPGQGQGTQYF.

CDR3: CASSWTGEMSGYTF. CDR3 in DNA: TGTGCCAGCAGTTGGACAGGGGAGATGAGTGGCTACACCTTC. The chain has TRBV7-2 and TRBJ1-2; 9 nucleotides align to TRBD1. Per germline, CDR1 SGHTA and CDR2 FQGNSA. The CDR3 loop spans 14 amino acids. Trimming cost V 6 bases and J 7 bases; bases outside gene matches: 9. Using reference TRBV7-2 and TRBJ1-2 for the parts outside the CDR3, the full variable domain is GAGVSQSPSNKVTEKGKDVELRCDPISGHTALYWYRQSLGQGLEFLIYFQGNSAPDKSGLPSDRFSAERTGGSVSTLTIQRTQQEDSAVYLCASSWTGEMSGYTFGSGTRLTVV.

This clone came up a few times. The genes are TRBV6-4 and TRBJ1-5, with D hard to call. Germline lookup yields CDR1 MRHNA and CDR2 SNTAGT. Trimming shortened V by 4 bases and J by 4 bases, and 11 bases separated the two germline ends. This CDR3 comprises 14 residues. CDR3 bases: TGTGCCAGCAGTGCGGACGGGGAAAATCAGCCCCAGCATTTT. It yields the protein CASSADGENQPQHF.

For this clone: Other DNA sequences in the sample encode the same CDR3. Here the CDR3 DNA reads TGTGCCAGCAGCCAAGGACAGGTCGGGTCCCTTTATCAGCCCCAGCATTTT. It is translated as CASSQGQVGSLYQPQHF. This rearrangement joins TRBV7-8 to TRBJ1-5; 7 nucleotides align to TRBD1. From germline, CDR1 is SGHVS and CDR2 FQNEAQ. Germline trimming cut 5 bases from V and 5 bases from J; bases unmatched to any gene: 15. The length of the CDR3 is 17 residues.